The table lists the clone carrying this T cell receptor (beta chain) with many counts. Its antigen is currently unknown. The record originates from a study of CD8 T cells in ankylosing spondylitis. Overall study findings and caveats: Earlier literature documents some of the motif variants in reactive arthritis synovial fluid and blood. Within peripheral blood, clones linked to disease were CD8+ and relatively rare. Reports say disease-linked clones showed up significantly more in matched ankylosing spondylitis synovial fluid.

In TCRdb, the 5' RACE reads were re-called with MiXCR into one record per CDR3 protein. The profile shows some 25,000 distinct CDR3 sequences, roughly 2.5% of them singletons. Trimming left V 4 bases short and J 1 base short, with 11 bases between. Germline V lookup: CDR1 SGDLS, CDR2 YYNGEE. The CDR3 consists of 14 residues. Source material: blood, either unsorted or a sorted T cell fraction (not recorded which). The receptor was isolated from a female donor with ankylosing spondylitis or in good health (not recorded which). The rearrangement uses TRBV9 and TRBJ1-1; D is perhaps TRBD1 (5 bases). The CDR3 region has the DNA TGTGCCAGCAGCAGCAGGGCTGGGAACACTGAAGCTTTCTTT. This codes for CASSSRAGNTEAFF.